This T cell receptor beta chain appears in the sequencing data of a study of T cell changes during pregnancy in multiple sclerosis. Per germline, CDR1 SNHLY and CDR2 FYNNEI. J lost 3 bases, V lost 11 bases, and 3 bases had no gene match. The CDR3 is 12 amino acids. The table came from immunoSEQ multiplex PCR; TCRdb's copy has only in-frame clones and leaves some out. The data hold about 42,000 clones, with roughly 85% observed a single time. This sample comprised CD4+ T cells from peripheral blood mononuclear cells, obtained after pregnancy. The J gene is TRBJ2-3, the V gene TRBV2, with 9 bases lining up with TRBD1. This receptor was obtained from a female donor with multiple sclerosis, enrolled in a pregnancy study. CDR3 protein: CAGDRGTDTQYF. As DNA, the CDR3 is TGTGCCGGCGACAGGGGGACAGATACGCAGTATTTT.